This T cell receptor beta chain was recovered during a study of CD4 and CD8 cells across lung adenocarcinoma regions. Samples came from patients with localized non-small cell lung adenocarcinoma. The germline CDR1 and CDR2 sequences are MNHEY and SMNVEV (reference sequence). This CDR3 comprises 14 residues. V shed 0 bases and J shed 8 bases, with 11 bases lying between them. TCRdb processed the PCR reads anew with MiXCR; each CDR3 protein has one entry. This table has roughly 7,100 distinct CDR3 sequences, roughly 40% appearing once. This clonotype is judged medium-sized. This receptor was identified in a male donor with lung adenocarcinoma. The CD4 and CD8 labels of this study may be unreliable. V usage is TRBV27 and J usage is TRBJ2-1; D not certain. Sequencing was done on a sample of CD4+ T cells from the margin of a lung tumor. CDR3 amino acids: CASSLSLSLHEQFF. The CDR3 nucleotides are TGTGCCAGCAGTTTATCACTTTCCCTTCATGAGCAGTTCTTC.